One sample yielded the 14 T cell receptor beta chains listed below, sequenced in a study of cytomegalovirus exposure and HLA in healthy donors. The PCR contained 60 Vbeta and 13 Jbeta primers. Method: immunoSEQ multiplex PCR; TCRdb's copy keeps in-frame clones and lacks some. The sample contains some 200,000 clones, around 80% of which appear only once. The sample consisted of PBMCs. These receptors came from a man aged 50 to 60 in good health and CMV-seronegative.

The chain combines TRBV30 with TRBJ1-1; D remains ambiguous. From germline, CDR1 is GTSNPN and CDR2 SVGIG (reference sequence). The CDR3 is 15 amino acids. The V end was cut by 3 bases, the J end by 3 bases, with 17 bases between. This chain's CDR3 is CAWRLLPRPDTEAFF. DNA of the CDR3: TGTGCCTGGAGGCTCCTGCCTAGGCCCGACACTGAAGCTTTCTTT.

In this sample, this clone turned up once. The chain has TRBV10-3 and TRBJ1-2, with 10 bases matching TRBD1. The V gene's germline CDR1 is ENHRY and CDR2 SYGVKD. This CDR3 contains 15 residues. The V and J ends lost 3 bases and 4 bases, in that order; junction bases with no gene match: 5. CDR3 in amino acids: CAISDRDRGAYGYTF. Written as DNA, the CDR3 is TGTGCCATCAGTGACCGGGACAGGGGTGCCTATGGCTACACCTTC.

For the CDR3, the DNA is TGTGCCAGCTCACCATCGGGAGGCACAGATACGCAGTATTTT. This gives the protein CASSPSGGTDTQYF. This rearrangement joins TRBV18 to TRBJ2-3; the D gene is possibly TRBD2 (6 bases). The CDR3 spans 14 residues. V was cut by 2 bases and J by 1 base, with 7 bases left in between. Looked up from germline, CDR1 is KGHSH and CDR2 is LQKENI.

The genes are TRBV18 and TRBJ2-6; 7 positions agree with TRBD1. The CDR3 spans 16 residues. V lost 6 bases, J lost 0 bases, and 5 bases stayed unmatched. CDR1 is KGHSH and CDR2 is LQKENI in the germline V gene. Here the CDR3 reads CASSLEGASGANVLTF. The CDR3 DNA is TGTGCCAGCTCCCTCGAGGGGGCCTCTGGGGCCAACGTCCTGACTTTC.

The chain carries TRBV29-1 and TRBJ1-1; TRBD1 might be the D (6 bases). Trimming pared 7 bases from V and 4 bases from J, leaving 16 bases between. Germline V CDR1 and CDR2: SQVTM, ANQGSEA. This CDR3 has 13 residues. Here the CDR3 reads CSATGGGPTEAFF. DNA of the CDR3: TGCAGCGCCACGGGCGGGGGGCCCACTGAAGCTTTCTTT.

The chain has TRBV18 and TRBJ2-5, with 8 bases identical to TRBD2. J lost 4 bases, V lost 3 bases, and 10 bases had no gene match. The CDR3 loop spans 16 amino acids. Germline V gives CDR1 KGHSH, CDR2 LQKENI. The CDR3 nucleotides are TGTGCCAGCTCACCCTTACTAGCGGATCAGGGAGAGACCCAGTACTTC. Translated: CASSPLLADQGETQYF.

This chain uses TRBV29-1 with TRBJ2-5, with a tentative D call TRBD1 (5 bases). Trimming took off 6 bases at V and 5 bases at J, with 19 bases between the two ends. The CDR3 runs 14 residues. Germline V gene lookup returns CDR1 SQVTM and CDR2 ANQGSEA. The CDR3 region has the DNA TGCAGCGTGAACTTTGTGGGGCCAGAGGAGACCCAGTACTTC. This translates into CSVNFVGPEETQYF.

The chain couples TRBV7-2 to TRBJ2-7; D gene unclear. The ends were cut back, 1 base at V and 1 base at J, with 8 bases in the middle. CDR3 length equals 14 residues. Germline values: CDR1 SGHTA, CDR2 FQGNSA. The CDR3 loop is CASSLVSVSYEQYF. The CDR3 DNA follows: TGTGCCAGCAGCTTAGTGTCGGTTTCCTACGAGCAGTACTTC.

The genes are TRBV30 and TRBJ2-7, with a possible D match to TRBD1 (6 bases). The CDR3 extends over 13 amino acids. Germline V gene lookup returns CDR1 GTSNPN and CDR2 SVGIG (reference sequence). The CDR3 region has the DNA TGTGCTACGGACTGGGACAACTCCTACGAGCAGTACTTC. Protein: CATDWDNSYEQYF.

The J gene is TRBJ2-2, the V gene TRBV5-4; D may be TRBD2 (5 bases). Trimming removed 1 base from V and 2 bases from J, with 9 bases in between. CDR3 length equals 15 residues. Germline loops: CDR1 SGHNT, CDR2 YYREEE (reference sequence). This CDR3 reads CASSLQAGNTGELFF. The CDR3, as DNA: TGTGCCAGCAGCTTGCAGGCGGGTAACACCGGGGAGCTGTTTTTT.

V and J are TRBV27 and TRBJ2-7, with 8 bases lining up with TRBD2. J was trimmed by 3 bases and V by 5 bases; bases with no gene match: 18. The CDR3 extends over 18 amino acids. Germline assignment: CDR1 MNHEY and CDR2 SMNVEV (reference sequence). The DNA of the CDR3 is TGTGCCAGCAGTCAAAGTACGGTCTGGCGGGAGGCCATCTACGAGCAGTACTTC. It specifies CASSQSTVWREAIYEQYF.

The CDR3 nucleotides read TGTGCCAGCAGCGAATTTAGCGGGAGGAGCACAGATACGCAGTATTTT. Translation gives CASSEFSGRSTDTQYF. The V gene is TRBV27, the J gene TRBJ2-3; 10 nucleotides align to TRBD2. Trimming removed 6 bases from V and 0 bases from J; junction bases left unmatched: 6. Germline V CDR1 and CDR2: MNHEY, SMNVEV (reference sequence). This CDR3 has 16 residues.

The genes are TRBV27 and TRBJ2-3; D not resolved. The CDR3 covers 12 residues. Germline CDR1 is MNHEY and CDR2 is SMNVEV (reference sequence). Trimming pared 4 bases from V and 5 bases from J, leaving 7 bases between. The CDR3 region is CASSSILDTQYF. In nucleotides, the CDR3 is TGTGCCAGCAGTTCTATCCTAGATACGCAGTATTTT.

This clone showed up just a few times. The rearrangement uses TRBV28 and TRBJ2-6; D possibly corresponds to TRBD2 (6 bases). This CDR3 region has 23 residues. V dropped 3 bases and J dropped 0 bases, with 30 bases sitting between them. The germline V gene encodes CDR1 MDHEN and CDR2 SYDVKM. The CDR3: CASSFTFQLGSTRRGSGANVLTF. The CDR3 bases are TGTGCCAGCAGTTTTACTTTTCAATTGGGGTCGACGCGGAGGGGCTCTGGGGCCAACGTCCTGACTTTC.